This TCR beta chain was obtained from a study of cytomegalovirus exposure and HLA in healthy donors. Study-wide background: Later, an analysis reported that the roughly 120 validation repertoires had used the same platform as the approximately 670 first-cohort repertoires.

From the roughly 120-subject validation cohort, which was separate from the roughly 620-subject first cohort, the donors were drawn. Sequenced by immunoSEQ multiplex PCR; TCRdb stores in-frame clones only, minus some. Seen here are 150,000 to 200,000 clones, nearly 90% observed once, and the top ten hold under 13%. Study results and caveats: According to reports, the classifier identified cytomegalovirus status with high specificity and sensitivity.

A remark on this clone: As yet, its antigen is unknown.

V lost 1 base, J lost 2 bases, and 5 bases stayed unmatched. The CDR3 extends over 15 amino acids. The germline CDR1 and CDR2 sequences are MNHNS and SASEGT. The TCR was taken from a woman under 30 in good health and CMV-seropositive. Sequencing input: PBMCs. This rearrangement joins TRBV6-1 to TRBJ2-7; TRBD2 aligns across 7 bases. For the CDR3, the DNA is TGTGCCAGCAGTGAAGGGGGGGGAACAACCTACGAGCAGTACTTC. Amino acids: CASSEGGGTTYEQYF.